This entry features one T cell receptor (beta chain) sequence. There is no known antigen for this receptor. No much larger clone is present one base from it, and per-base qualities are unavailable. Each collaborating institution followed its own protocols to collect whole blood in K2EDTA tubes. Collaborator samples were shipped for TCRbeta analysis as frozen whole blood, isolated PBMCs, or DNA extracted from either sample type. TCRbeta CDR3 regions were amplified from genomic DNA using the immunoSEQ Assay, a bias-controlled multiplex PCR. Processing in the source paper ran as follows. The number of nucleated cells in each sample was estimated by amplification of reference gene primers within the assay. To quantify the absolute abundance of each unique TCRbeta CDR3 rearrangement, sequence reads were collapsed and filtered. For each sample, productive Simpson clonality was calculated as the square root of Simpson's diversity index across productive rearrangements. This immuneACCESS table, as held by TCRdb, lists in-frame sequences with V and J called but not all clones. Of the missing ones, under half trace to an unresolved V gene in checked studies; the others have no known cause. That table is the source of V, J and clone size, and D and trimming were worked out from the DNA. The sample table contains 130,000 to 150,000 clones; only one count was recorded for about 85% of them. The top ten clonotypes cover 2.6% of the sample.

This sample is part of a study of blood T cell repertoires in COVID-19 (dated by TCRdb to 2020 to 2022). About the study as a whole: The collaborator samples originated in the United States, Italy and Spain and spanned the acute and convalescent phases of COVID-19. The material from the prospective study consisted of cDNA or gDNA derived from T cells, B-cell-depleted T cells, or PBMCs. A de-identified subject ID, COVID-19 status, age in years and sex were almost always included in the sample metadata. The samples were drawn from two sources: the first 160 participants of the ongoing ImmuneRACE study, and 950 to 1,500 subjects contributed by 6 global collaborators. The dataset comprised deeply sampled blood TCRbeta repertoires from subjects exposed to, actively infected with, or recovered from COVID-19. The repertoires were released in a freely available public database meant as a resource for research on the immune response to SARS-CoV-2. HLA class I and class II types, where available, came from metadata supplied by the sample provider rather than from assay-based typing.

Results the study describes overall, beyond this receptor: How much clinical and demographic metadata was included differed by source and by participant, and the metadata was provided uncurated.

The TCR was taken from a human donor with acute or convalescent COVID-19. The donor label of this sample is uncertain. The sample comprised peripheral blood.

CDR3 loop: CSVEEGRHNTEAFF. The DNA is TGCAGCGTTGAAGAGGGGAGACACAACACTGAAGCTTTCTTT. Recombination linked TRBV29-1 to TRBJ1-1; no D segment can be confidently identified. A distance of 10 bases separates the germline ends of V and J, which lose 0 bases and 2 bases respectively. The CDR3 measures 14 amino acids from cysteine to phenylalanine. The CDR3 DNA has 42 bases and is translated from base 1. Sequences SQVTM (CDR1) and ANQGSEA (CDR2) are obtained from the germline V gene.